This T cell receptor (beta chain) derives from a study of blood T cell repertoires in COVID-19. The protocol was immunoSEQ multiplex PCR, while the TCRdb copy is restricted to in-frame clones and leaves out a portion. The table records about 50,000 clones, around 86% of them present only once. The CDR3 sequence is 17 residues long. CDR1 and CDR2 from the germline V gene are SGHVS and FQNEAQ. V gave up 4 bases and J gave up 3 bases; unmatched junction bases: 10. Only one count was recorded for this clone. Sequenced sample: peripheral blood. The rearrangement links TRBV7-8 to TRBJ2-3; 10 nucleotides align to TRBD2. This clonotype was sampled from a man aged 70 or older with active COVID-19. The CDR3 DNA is TGTGCCAGCAGCTCCCCTGCTAGCGGGGGCCTTACAGATACGCAGTATTTT. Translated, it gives CASSSPASGGLTDTQYF.